This is a list of T cell receptor beta chains from one sample in a study of blood T cell repertoires in COVID-19. Sequencing used immunoSEQ multiplex PCR; TCRdb keeps in-frame clones, though not all of them. The sample includes 250,000 to 350,000 clones, 85% to 90% of them seen just once. Input material: peripheral blood. These receptors were obtained from a woman in her twenties or thirties with COVID-19, enrolled during active disease. Each CDR3 is given with its conserved first and last residue. A D gene is named only where the DNA matches it firmly. Expanded clones are given a class, and other clones once, few, many or no size at all.

. TRBJ2-7 . TRBV28 TGTGCCAGCATGCAGGCCCCCTACGAGCAGTACTTC CASMQAPYEQYF
TRBD1 TRBJ1-3 . TRBV7-9 TGTGCCAGCAGCTTAGGGACAGGAAGAAACACCATATATTTT CASSLGTGRNTIYF
. TRBJ1-5 . TRBV2 TGTGCCAGCAGTGATGAGGGTAGCAATCAGCCCCAGCATTTT CASSDEGSNQPQHF
. TRBJ2-6 . TRBV6-1 TGTGCCAGCAGTGAAGCTATAGGGGCTGGGGCCAACGTCCTGACTTTC CASSEAIGAGANVLTF
. TRBJ1-5 once TRBV2 TGTGCCAGCTCTACTACTTCTCAGGGTTCCCAGCCCCAGCATTTT CASSTTSQGSQPQHF
TRBD1 TRBJ2-7 . TRBV5-4 TGTGCCAGCAGCCCGCCGGGACAGGGCGACGAGCAGTACTTC CASSPPGQGDEQYF
. TRBJ1-2 . TRBV6-6 TGTGCCAGCAGTGATGTATCAGAAAACTATGGCTACACCTTC CASSDVSENYGYTF
TRBD1 TRBJ2-3 . TRBV2 TGTGCCAGCAGTGGACAGGGGGCGAGGAGCACAGATACGCAGTATTTT CASSGQGARSTDTQYF
TRBD1 TRBJ2-2 . TRBV4-2 TGTGCCAGCAGCCTACCTCGGGACAGGGGATCCGGGGAGCTGTTTTTT CASSLPRDRGSGELFF
TRBD1 TRBJ1-1 . TRBV6-2/TRBV6-3 TGTGCCAGCAGTCAACAGGGGTGGAGGACTGAAGCTTTCTTT CASSQQGWRTEAFF
TRBD2 TRBJ2-2 . TRBV11-2 TGTGCCAGCAGCTTAGATAATGGAGGACTAGTCACCGGGGAGCTGTTTTTT CASSLDNGGLVTGELFF
. TRBJ2-1 . TRBV2 TGTGCCAGCAGTGTGTATTTGTTCAATGAGCAGTTCTTC CASSVYLFNEQFF
TRBD1 TRBJ1-5 . TRBV5-6 TGTGCCAGCAGCTTCTGGGACAGGGATACTCAGCCCCAGCATTTT CASSFWDRDTQPQHF
. TRBJ1-1 . TRBV7-3 TGTGCCAGCAGCCCTCACCTCGGACAGATGAACACTGAAGCTTTCTTT CASSPHLGQMNTEAFF
TRBD1 TRBJ1-2 . TRBV28 TGTGCCAGCAGTTTTCGGGACAGGGTGACTTATGGCTACACCTTC CASSFRDRVTYGYTF
TRBD1 TRBJ1-1 . TRBV3-1/TRBV3-2 TGTGCCAGCAGCCTCACCACTAAATCCGGGACAGGGAACACTGAAGCTTTCTTT CASSLTTKSGTGNTEAFF
. TRBJ1-5 . TRBV5-4 TGTGCCAGCAGCTTACAGGGAATCAATCAGCCCCAGCATTTT CASSLQGINQPQHF
TRBD1 TRBJ1-2 . TRBV6-5 TGTGCCAGCAGTTACGGCAGGGGGCTCTATGGCTACACCTTC CASSYGRGLYGYTF
. TRBJ1-3 . TRBV9 TGTGCCAGCAGCGTAGCGCACGGGAACTCTGGAAACACCATATATTTT CASSVAHGNSGNTIYF
TRBD2 TRBJ2-1 . TRBV4-2 TGTGCCAGCAGCCAAGATAGAGCGGGAGGGTTGGACAATGAGCAGTTCTTC CASSQDRAGGLDNEQFF
. TRBJ1-2 . TRBV9 TGTGCCAGCAGCGTAGAACTAAGGACATCGCGCCTTGGCTACACCTTC CASSVELRTSRLGYTF
TRBD1 TRBJ2-5 . TRBV19 TGTGCCAGTAGGACGGGACAGAAGATGGAAGAGACCCAGTACTTC CASRTGQKMEETQYF
TRBD2 TRBJ2-5 . TRBV6-7 TGTGCCAGCATCACTCCCCCGGGGGGGAAAGAGACCCAGTACTTC CASITPPGGKETQYF
TRBD2 TRBJ2-4 . TRBV11-2 TGTGCCAGCAGCTCACAGGGACTAGCGGGAGGAACAGCCAAAAACATTCAGTACTTC CASSSQGLAGGTAKNIQYF
. TRBJ1-5 . TRBV18 TGTGCCAGCTCACCAGACAGTTTAGAGCCCCAGCATTTT CASSPDSLEPQHF
. TRBJ1-2 . TRBV27 TGTGCCAGCAGGGAGAATCAGGGTAACTATGGCTACACCTTC CASRENQGNYGYTF
. TRBJ1-5 few TRBV28 TGTGCCAGCACCATAGTAGTGGAGAGCAATCAGCCCCAGCATTTT CASTIVVESNQPQHF
. TRBJ1-1 . TRBV29-1 TGCAGCGTTGACCGGGGGAACACTGAAGCTTTCTTT CSVDRGNTEAFF
TRBD2 TRBJ2-7 . TRBV5-6 TGTGCCAGCAGCGATGGACTAGCGCCCTACGAGCAGTACTTC CASSDGLAPYEQYF
TRBD2 TRBJ2-7 . TRBV20-1 TGCAGTGCTAGTCCGACTAGCGGCAAACCGGGAGGAGAGCAGTACTTC CSASPTSGKPGGEQYF
. TRBJ2-6 . TRBV5-1 TGCGCCAGCAGCAAGAGCTCTGGGGCCAACGTCCTGACTTTC CASSKSSGANVLTF
TRBD1 TRBJ1-2 . TRBV5-6 TGTGCCAGCAGCCCCGGGACAGCGCCTGGTGGCTACACCTTC CASSPGTAPGGYTF
TRBD1 TRBJ1-4 . TRBV29-1 TGCAGCGTTGAGGTTGGAAGAGGACTCAGGGGGGAAGGTGAAAAACTGTTTTTT CSVEVGRGLRGEGEKLFF
. TRBJ2-5 . TRBV7-9 TGTGCCAGCAGCTCCTCGGGGGTTACACAAGAGACCCAGTACTTC CASSSSGVTQETQYF
. TRBJ1-2 . TRBV5-5 TGTGCCAGCAGCCCGCAGAGGTCAGAGACCTATGGCTACACCTTC CASSPQRSETYGYTF
. TRBJ1-5 . TRBV27 TGTGCCAGCAGTTCCACAGATAGCAATCAGCCCCAGCATTTT CASSSTDSNQPQHF
. TRBJ2-7 . TRBV11-3 TGTGCCAGCAGCTTGGGGTTAAGGGGCGCCGAGCAGTACTTC CASSLGLRGAEQYF
TRBD2 TRBJ2-3 . TRBV5-1 TGCGCCAGCAGCTTGTCTAGCGGGAGTGCAGATACGCAGTATTTT CASSLSSGSADTQYF
. TRBJ1-3 . TRBV6-5 TGTGCCAGCAGTTATTCGGGGGGCGCTGGAAACACCATATATTTT CASSYSGGAGNTIYF
TRBD1 TRBJ1-1 . TRBV19 TGTGCCAGTAGCCAGGGACAGGGGGTCGGGAACACTGAAGCTTTCTTT CASSQGQGVGNTEAFF